Listed below are T cell receptor beta chains from one sample, sequenced in a study of shared clonotypes between healthy human individuals. Some clones are missing from TCRdb's copy, which holds only in-frame ones; the method was immunoSEQ multiplex PCR. The sample includes under 2,000,000 clones, less than 95% of them seen just once. The sequenced sample was naive CD8+ T cells sorted from blood. Receptors originate from a man aged 18 to 30 in good health. CDR3s include the opening cysteine and the closing phenylalanine or tryptophan. D genes are given only for firm matches. Some rows mark clone size as missing; the rest say once, few, many or name a class of expanded clone.

TRBV27	NA	TRBJ2-3	once	TGTGCCAGCAGTTTGGGCGGGACGGCAGATACGCAGTATTTT	CASSLGGTADTQYF
TRBV30	NA	TRBJ1-1	NA	TGTGCCTGGAACAGGGTGGGGAACACTGAAGCTTTCTTT	CAWNRVGNTEAFF
TRBV28	TRBD1	TRBJ2-7	NA	TGTGCCAGCAACCCCGACAGGGGCCTCTACGAGCAGTACTTC	CASNPDRGLYEQYF
TRBV4-1	TRBD1	TRBJ1-6	few	TGCGCCAGCAGCCAACCGGGGACAGCCAATTCACCCCTCCACTTT	CASSQPGTANSPLHF
TRBV27	NA	TRBJ2-7	NA	TGTGCCAGCAGTTTTTCATCGTGGGGATACGAGCAGTACTTC	CASSFSSWGYEQYF
TRBV7-3	NA	TRBJ2-2	NA	TGTGCCAGCAGCTTTAGCGTGCGTGGGACCGGGGAGCTGTTTTTT	CASSFSVRGTGELFF
TRBV5-6	TRBD1	TRBJ2-3	NA	TGTGCCAGCAGCGACAGGGGGATGAGCCCCGATACGCAGTATTTT	CASSDRGMSPDTQYF
TRBV27	TRBD1	TRBJ1-1	NA	TGTGCCAGCAGGTCCCGGGACAGTTTTAACACTGAAGCTTTCTTT	CASRSRDSFNTEAFF
TRBV21-1	NA	TRBJ2-2	NA	TGTGCCACGAGAAGTCGGGGACAACCGAACACCGGGGAGCTGTTTTTT	CATRSRGQPNTGELFF
TRBV5-6	TRBD1	TRBJ1-2	NA	TGTGCCAGCAGCTCGGTTGAACAGGGGGACTATGGCTACACCTTC	CASSSVEQGDYGYTF
TRBV6-1	NA	TRBJ1-1	NA	TGTGCCAGCAGTGAATGGGGGGAAACAGGGACTGAAGCTTTCTTT	CASSEWGETGTEAFF
TRBV29-1	NA	TRBJ1-1	NA	TGCAGCGGTTTAACCGGGGAAGGGACTGAAGCTTTCTTT	CSGLTGEGTEAFF
TRBV6-4	TRBD1	TRBJ2-1	NA	TGTGCCAGCAGTGACGGACGGAACAGGGGAATCTATGAGCAGTTCTTC	CASSDGRNRGIYEQFF
TRBV5-6	TRBD2	TRBJ2-3	NA	TGTGCCAGCAGCCCCTGGGGACTAGCGGGCATCAACGCAGATACGCAGTATTTT	CASSPWGLAGINADTQYF
TRBV7-9	NA	TRBJ1-1	NA	TGTGCCAGCAGCCCAGCGACTGATCCCTACACTGAAGCTTTCTTT	CASSPATDPYTEAFF
TRBV7-2	NA	TRBJ2-7	NA	TGTGCCAGCAGGGGGCCGCAATCCTACGAGCAGTACTTC	CASRGPQSYEQYF
TRBV29-1	TRBD1	TRBJ2-7	NA	TGCAGCGCCCCCAAACAACTACGTAAAGGACCCGGGACAGGGGATTGTCTCTACGAGCAGTACTTC	CSAPKQLRKGPGTGDCLYEQYF
TRBV6-6	NA	TRBJ2-5	NA	TGTGCCAGCAGTTACTCGGGTGACAGCCAAGAGACCCAGTACTTC	CASSYSGDSQETQYF
TRBV19	TRBD1	TRBJ1-1	NA	TGTGCCAGTAGGCCCAGGACAGGGGCGGGGAACACTGAAGCTTTCTTT	CASRPRTGAGNTEAFF
TRBV27	NA	TRBJ1-2	NA	TGTGCCAGCAGTTTATTCCCGGAGGAGGGGAGCTATGGCTACACCTTC	CASSLFPEEGSYGYTF
TRBV2	NA	TRBJ2-1	NA	TGTGCCAGCAGTGAAGCGGGGGGGCCCTACAATGAGCAGTTCTTC	CASSEAGGPYNEQFF
TRBV19	NA	TRBJ2-7	NA	TGTGCCAGTAGCCACAGGGTAGGGGAGCAGTACTTC	CASSHRVGEQYF
TRBV7-9	TRBD1	TRBJ1-5	NA	TGTGCCAGCAGCGACGGAGACAGGGGCTGGGGCAATCAGCCCCAGCATTTT	CASSDGDRGWGNQPQHF
TRBV2	NA	TRBJ1-1	NA	TGTGCCAGCACTCCGGGTCAAGGGAACACTGAAGCTTTCTTT	CASTPGQGNTEAFF
TRBV11-2	TRBD1	TRBJ2-1	NA	TGTGCCGGCGCCTATGGGACAGGGGTTTCCAATGAGCAGTTCTTC	CAGAYGTGVSNEQFF
TRBV5-6	NA	TRBJ2-7	NA	TGTGCCAGCAGCGCCCTTCCCTACGAGCAGTACTTC	CASSALPYEQYF
TRBV28	NA	TRBJ1-1	NA	TGTGCCAGCAGCATAGACAGGAGGAACACTGAAGCTTTCTTT	CASSIDRRNTEAFF
TRBV27	NA	TRBJ2-7	NA	TGTGCCAGCAGTTTATCCCGGGACACCCTATGGGAGCAGTACTTC	CASSLSRDTLWEQYF